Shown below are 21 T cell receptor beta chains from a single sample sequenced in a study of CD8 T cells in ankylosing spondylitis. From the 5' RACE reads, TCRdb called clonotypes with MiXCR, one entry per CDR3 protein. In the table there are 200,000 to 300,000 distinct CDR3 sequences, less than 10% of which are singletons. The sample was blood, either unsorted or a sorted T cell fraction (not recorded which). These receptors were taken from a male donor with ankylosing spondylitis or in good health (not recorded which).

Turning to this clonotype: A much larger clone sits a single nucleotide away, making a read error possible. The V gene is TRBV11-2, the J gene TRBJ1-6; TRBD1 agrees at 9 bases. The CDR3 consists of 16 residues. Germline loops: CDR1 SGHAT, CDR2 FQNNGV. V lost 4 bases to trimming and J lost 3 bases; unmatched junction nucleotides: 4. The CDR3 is CASSSRTGVYNSPLHF. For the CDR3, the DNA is TGTGCCAGCAGCTCCCGGACAGGGGTCTATAATTCACCCCTCCACTTT. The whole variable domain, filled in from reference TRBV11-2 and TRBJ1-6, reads EAGVAQSPRYKIIEKRQSVAFWCNPISGHATLYWYQQILGQGPKLLIQFQNNGVVDDSQLPKDRFSAERLKGVDSTLKIQPAKLEDSAVYLCASSSRTGVYNSPLHFGNGTRLTVT.

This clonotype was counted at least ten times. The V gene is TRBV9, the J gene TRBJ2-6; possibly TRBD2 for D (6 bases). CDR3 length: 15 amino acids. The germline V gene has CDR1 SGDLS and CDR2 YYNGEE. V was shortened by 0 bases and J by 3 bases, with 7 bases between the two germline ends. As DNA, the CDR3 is TGTGCCAGCAGCGTAGGGGAGGTTGGGGCCAACGTCCTGACTTTC. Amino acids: CASSVGEVGANVLTF. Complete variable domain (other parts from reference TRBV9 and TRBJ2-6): DSGVTQTPKHLITATGQRVTLRCSPRSGDLSVYWYQQSLDQGLQFLIQYYNGEERAKGNILERFSAQQFPDLHSELNLSSLELGDSALYFCASSVGEVGANVLTFGAGSRLTVL.

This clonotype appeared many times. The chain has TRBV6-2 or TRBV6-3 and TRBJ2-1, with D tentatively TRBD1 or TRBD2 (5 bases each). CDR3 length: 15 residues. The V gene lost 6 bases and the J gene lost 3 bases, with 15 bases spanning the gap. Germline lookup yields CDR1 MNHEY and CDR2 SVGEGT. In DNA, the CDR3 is TGTGCCAGCAGGGCCGGGGCTACGATCTACAATGAGCAGTTCTTC. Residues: CASRAGATIYNEQFF.

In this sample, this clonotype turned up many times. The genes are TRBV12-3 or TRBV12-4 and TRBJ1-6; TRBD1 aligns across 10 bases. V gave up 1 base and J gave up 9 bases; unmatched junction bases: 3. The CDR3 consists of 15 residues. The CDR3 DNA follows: TGTGCCAGCAGTTTAGAGGACAGGGGGAGTTCACCCCTCCACTTT. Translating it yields CASSLEDRGSSPLHF.

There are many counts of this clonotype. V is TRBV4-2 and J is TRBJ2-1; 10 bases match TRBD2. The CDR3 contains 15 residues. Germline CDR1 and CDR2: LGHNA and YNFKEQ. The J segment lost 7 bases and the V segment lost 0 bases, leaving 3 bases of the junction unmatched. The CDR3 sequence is CASSQESSGRNEQFF. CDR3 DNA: TGTGCCAGCAGCCAAGAGAGTAGCGGGAGGAATGAGCAGTTCTTC.

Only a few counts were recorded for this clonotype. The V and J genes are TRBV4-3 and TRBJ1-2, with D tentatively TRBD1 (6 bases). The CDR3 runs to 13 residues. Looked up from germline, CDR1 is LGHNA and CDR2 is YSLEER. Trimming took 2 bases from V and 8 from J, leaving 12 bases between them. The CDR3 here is CASSQLQGRGYTF. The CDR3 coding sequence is TGCGCCAGCAGCCAACTCCAGGGGCGCGGCTACACCTTC.

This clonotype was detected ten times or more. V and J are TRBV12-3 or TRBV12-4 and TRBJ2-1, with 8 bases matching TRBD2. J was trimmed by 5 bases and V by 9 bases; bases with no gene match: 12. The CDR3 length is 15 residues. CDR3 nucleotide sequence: TGTGCCAGTGTTGGGGGGCGGGAGGAAAACAATGAGCAGTTCTTC. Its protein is CASVGGREENNEQFF.

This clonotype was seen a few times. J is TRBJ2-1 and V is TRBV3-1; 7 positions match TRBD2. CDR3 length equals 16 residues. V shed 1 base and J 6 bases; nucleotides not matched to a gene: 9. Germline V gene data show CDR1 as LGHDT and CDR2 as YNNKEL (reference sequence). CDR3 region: CASSQGGSILSNEQFF. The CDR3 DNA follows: TGTGCCAGCAGCCAAGGCGGGAGTATTCTCTCCAATGAGCAGTTCTTC.

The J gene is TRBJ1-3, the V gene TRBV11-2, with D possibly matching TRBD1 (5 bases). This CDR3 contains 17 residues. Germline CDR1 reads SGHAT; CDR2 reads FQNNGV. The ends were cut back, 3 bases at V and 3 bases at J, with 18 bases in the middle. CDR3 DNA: TGTGCCAGCAGCTTGGGCAGGGTGGTATCGAGTGGAAACACCATATATTTT. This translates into CASSLGRVVSSGNTIYF.

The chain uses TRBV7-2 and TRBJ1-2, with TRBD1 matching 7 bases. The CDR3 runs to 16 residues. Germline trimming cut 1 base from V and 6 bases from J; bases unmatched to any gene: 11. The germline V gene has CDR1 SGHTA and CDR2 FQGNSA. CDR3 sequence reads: CASSLGWAGGSDGYTF. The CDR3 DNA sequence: TGTGCCAGCAGCTTAGGATGGGCAGGGGGTTCGGATGGCTACACCTTC.

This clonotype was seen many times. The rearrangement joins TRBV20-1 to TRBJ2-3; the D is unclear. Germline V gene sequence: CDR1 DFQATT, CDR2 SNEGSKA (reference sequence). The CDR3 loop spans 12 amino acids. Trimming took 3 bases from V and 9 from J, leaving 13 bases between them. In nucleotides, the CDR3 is TGCAGTGCTAGGTTACTCGCGGAGACGCAGTATTTT. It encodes CSARLLAETQYF.

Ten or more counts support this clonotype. The CDR3 reads CASSLGNAGIISGYTF. The CDR3 nucleotides read TGTGCCAGCAGCTTGGGAAATGCGGGTATCATCAGTGGCTACACCTTC. This rearrangement joins TRBV5-5 to TRBJ1-2; D unclear. This CDR3 region has 16 residues. CDR1 is SGHKS, CDR2 YYEKEE, per germline (reference sequence). Trimming cost V 0 bases and J 7 bases, with 19 bases left between them.

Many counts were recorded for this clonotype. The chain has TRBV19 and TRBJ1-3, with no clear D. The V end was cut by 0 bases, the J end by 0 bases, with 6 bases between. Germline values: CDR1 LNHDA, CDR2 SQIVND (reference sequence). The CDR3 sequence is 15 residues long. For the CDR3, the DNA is TGTGCCAGTAGTATAGACGGCTACTCTGGAAACACCATATATTTT. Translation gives CASSIDGYSGNTIYF.

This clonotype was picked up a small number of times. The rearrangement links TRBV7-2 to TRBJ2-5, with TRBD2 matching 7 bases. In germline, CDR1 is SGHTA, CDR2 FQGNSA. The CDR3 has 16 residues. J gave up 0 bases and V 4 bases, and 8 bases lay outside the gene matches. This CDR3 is CASSSPFGGNQETQYF. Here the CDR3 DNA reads TGTGCCAGCAGCTCACCCTTCGGGGGGAACCAAGAGACCCAGTACTTC.

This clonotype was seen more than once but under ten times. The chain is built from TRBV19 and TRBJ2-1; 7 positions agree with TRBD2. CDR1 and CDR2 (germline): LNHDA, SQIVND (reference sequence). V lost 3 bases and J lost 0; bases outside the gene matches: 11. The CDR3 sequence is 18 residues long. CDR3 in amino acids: CASSIDYGSGISYNEQFF. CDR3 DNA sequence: TGTGCCAGTAGTATCGATTATGGGAGCGGGATCTCCTACAATGAGCAGTTCTTC.

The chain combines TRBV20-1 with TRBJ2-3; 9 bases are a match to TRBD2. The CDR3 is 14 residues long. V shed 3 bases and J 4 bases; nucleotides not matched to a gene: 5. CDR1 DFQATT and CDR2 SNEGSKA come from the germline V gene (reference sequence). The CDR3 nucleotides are TGCAGTGCTAGTGGCGGGGGGGGCGCAGATACGCAGTATTTT. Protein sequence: CSASGGGGADTQYF.

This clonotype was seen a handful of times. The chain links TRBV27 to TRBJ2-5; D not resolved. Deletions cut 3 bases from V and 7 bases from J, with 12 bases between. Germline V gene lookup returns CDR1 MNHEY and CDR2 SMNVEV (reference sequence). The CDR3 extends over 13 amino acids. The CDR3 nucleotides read TGTGCCAGCAGTTTGGGGATCTCGGGGACCCAGTACTTC. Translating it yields CASSLGISGTQYF.

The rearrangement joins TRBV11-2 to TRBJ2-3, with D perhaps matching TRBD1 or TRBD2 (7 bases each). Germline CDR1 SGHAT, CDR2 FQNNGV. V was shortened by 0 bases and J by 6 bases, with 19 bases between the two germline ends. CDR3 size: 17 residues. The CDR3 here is CASSLELGQAGEDTQYF. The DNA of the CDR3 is TGTGCCAGCAGCTTAGAACTCGGACAGGCGGGGGAGGATACGCAGTATTTT.

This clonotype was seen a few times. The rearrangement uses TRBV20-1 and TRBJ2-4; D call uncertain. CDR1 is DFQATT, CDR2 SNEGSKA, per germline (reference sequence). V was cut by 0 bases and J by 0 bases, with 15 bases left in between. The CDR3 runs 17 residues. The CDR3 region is CSARDSQAYLAKNIQYF. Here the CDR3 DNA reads TGCAGTGCTAGAGATAGCCAAGCCTATTTAGCCAAAAACATTCAGTACTTC.

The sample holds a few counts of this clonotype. The CDR3 DNA follows: TGCAGTGTCCTGGGACTCCTTAGCAATCAGCCCCAGCATTTT. It is translated as CSVLGLLSNQPQHF. This sequence joins TRBV20-1 and TRBJ1-5, with D maybe TRBD1 (5 bases). The CDR3 loop spans 14 amino acids. Germline CDR1 is DFQATT and CDR2 is SNEGSKA (reference sequence). V lost 7 bases to trimming and J lost 0 bases, with 13 bases between them.

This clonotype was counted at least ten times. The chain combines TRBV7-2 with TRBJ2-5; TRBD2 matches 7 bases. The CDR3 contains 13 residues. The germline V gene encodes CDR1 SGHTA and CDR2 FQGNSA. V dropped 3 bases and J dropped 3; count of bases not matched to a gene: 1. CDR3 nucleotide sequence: TGTGCCAGCAGCTTGGGGACTAAAGAGACCCAGTACTTC. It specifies CASSLGTKETQYF.